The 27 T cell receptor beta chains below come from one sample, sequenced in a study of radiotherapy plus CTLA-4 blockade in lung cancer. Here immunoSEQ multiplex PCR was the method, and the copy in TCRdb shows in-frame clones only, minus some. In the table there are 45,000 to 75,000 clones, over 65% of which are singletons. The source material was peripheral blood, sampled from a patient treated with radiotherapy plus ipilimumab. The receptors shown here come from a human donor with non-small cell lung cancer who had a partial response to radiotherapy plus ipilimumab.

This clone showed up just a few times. CDR3 in DNA: TGCGCCAGCAGCTTGGTCGGTTCAGGGTTAATCACTGAAGCTTTCTTT. This codes for CASSLVGSGLITEAFF. V and J are TRBV5-1 and TRBJ1-1; TRBD1 is a possible D gene (5 bases). The CDR3 extends over 16 amino acids. Trimming removed 0 bases at V and 4 bases at J, with 16 bases between. Germline values: CDR1 SGHRS, CDR2 YFSETQ.

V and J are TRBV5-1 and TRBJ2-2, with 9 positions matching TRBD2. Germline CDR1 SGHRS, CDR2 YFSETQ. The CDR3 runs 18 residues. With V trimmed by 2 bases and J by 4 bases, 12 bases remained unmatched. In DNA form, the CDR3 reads TGCGCCAGCAGCTTATGGCGGGGGGGCCTAGGTGGCACCGGGGAGCTGTTTTTT. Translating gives CASSLWRGGLGGTGELFF.

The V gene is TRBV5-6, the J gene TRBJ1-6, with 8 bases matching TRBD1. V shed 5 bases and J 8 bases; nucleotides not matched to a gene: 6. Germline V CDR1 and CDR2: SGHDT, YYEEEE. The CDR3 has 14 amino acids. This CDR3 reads CASSRTGGDSPLHF. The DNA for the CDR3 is TGTGCCAGCAGTCGTACAGGGGGTGATTCACCCCTCCACTTT.

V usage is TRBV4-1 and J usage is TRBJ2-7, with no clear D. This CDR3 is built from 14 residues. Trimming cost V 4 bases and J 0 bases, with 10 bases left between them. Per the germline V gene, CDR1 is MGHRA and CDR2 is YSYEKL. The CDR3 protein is CASSLTESSYEQYF. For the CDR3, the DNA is TGCGCCAGCAGCCTAACGGAGAGCTCCTACGAGCAGTACTTC.

CDR3 in amino acids: CASSPDSGSGGFNEQFF. The CDR3 DNA follows: TGTGCCAGCAGTCCCGATTCCGGAAGCGGTGGGTTCAATGAGCAGTTCTTC. The chain recombines TRBV5-4 with TRBJ2-1; perhaps TRBD2 as D (5 bases). Germline loops: CDR1 SGHNT, CDR2 YYREEE (reference sequence). The CDR3 loop spans 17 amino acids. V lost 5 bases to trimming and J lost 6 bases, with 24 bases between them.

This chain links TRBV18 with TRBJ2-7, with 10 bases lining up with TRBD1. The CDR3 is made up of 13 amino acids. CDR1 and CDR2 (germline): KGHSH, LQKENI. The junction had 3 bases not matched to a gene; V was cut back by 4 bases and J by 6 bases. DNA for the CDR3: TGTGCCAGCTCACAGGACAGGGGGGCCGAGCAGTACTTC. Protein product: CASSQDRGAEQYF.

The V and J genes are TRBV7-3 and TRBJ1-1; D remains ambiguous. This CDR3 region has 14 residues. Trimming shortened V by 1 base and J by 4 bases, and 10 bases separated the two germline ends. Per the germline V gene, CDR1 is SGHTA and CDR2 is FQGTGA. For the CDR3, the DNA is TGTGCCAGCAGCTTAAGGGCAGAAATCACTGAAGCTTTCTTT. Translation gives CASSLRAEITEAFF.

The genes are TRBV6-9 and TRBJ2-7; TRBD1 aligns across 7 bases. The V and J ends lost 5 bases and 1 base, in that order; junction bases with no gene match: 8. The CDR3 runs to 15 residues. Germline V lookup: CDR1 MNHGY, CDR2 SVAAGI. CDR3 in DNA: TGTGCCAGCAGTAAATACAGGGGAAGGTCCTACGAGCAGTACTTC. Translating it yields CASSKYRGRSYEQYF.

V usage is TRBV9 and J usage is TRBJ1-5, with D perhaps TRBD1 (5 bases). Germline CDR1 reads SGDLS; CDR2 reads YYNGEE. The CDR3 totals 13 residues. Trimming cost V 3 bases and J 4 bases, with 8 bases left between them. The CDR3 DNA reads TGTGCCAGCAGCGCGACAGTTAATCAGCCCCAGCATTTT. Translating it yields CASSATVNQPQHF.

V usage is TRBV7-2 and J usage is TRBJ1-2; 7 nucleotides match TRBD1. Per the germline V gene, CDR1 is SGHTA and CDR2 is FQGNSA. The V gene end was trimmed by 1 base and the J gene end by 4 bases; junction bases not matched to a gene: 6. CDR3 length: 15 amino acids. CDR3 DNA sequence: TGTGCCAGCAGCTTAGATGGAAGACAGGGCTATGGCTACACCTTC. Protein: CASSLDGRQGYGYTF.

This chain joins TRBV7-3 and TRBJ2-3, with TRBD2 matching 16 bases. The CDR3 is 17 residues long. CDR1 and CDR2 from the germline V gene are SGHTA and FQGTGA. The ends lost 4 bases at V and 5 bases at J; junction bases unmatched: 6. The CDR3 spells CASSSGLAGGQGDTQYF. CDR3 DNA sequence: TGTGCCAGCAGCTCGGGACTAGCGGGGGGGCAGGGAGATACGCAGTATTTT.

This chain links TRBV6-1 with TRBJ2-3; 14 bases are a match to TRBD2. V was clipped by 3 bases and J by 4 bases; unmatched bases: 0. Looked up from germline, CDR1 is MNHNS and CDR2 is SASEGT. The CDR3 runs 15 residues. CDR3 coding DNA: TGTGCCAGCAGTGAGACTAGCGGGGGGGCAGATACGCAGTATTTT. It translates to CASSETSGGADTQYF.

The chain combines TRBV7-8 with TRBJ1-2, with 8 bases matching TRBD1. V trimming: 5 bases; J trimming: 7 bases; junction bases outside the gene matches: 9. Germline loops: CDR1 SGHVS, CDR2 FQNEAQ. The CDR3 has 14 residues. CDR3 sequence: CASSLGDRGGGYTF. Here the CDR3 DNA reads TGTGCCAGCAGCCTCGGTGACAGGGGAGGTGGCTACACCTTC. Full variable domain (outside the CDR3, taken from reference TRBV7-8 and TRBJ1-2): GAGVSQSPRYKVAKRGQDVALRCDPISGHVSLFWYQQALGQGPEFLTYFQNEAQLDKSGLPSDRFFAERPEGSVSTLKIQRTQQEDSAVYLCASSLGDRGGGYTFGSGTRLTVV.

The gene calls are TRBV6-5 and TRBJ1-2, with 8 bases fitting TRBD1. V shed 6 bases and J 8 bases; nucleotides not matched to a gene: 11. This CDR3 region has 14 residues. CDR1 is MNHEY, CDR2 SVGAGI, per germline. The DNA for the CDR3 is TGTGCCAGCAGGTCCCAGGGGGCTAGGGACGGCTACACCTTC. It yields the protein CASRSQGARDGYTF.

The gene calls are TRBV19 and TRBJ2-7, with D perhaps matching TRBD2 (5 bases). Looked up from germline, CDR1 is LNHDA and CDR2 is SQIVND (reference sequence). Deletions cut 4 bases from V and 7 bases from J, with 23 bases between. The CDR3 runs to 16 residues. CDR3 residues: CASSNRRTVSYVEQYF. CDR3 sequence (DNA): TGTGCCAGTAGTAATCGGAGGACGGTCTCCTACGTAGAGCAGTACTTC. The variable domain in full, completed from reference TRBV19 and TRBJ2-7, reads DGGITQSPKYLFRKEGQNVTLSCEQNLNHDAMYWYRQDPGQGLRLIYYSQIVNDFQKGDIAEGYSVSREKKESFPLTVTSAQKNPTAFYLCASSNRRTVSYVEQYFGPGTRLTVT.

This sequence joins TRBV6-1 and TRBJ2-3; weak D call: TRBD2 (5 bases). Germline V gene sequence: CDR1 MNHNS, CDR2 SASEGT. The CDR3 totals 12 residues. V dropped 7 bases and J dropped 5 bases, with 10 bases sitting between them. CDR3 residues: CASNLAGDTQYF. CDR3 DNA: TGTGCCAGCAATCTAGCCGGAGATACGCAGTATTTT.

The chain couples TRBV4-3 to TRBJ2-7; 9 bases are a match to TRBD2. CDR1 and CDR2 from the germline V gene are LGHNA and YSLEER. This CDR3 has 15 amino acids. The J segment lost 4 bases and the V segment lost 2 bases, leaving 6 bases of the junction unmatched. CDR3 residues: CASSQSGGIAYEQYF. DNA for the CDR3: TGCGCCAGCAGCCAAAGCGGGGGGATTGCGTACGAGCAGTACTTC.

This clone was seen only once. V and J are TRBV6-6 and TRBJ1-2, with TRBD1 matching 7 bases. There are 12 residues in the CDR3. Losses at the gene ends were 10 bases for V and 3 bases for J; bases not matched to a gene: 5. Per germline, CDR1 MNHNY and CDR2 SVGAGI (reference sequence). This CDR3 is CATGDSYYGYTF. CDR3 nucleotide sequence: TGTGCCACTGGGGACAGCTACTATGGCTACACCTTC.

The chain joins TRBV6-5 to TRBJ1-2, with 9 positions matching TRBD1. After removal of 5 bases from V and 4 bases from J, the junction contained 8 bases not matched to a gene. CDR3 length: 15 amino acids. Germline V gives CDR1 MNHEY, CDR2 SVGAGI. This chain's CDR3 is CASSARTGATYGYTF. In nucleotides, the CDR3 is TGTGCCAGCAGTGCCCGGACAGGGGCCACCTATGGCTACACCTTC.

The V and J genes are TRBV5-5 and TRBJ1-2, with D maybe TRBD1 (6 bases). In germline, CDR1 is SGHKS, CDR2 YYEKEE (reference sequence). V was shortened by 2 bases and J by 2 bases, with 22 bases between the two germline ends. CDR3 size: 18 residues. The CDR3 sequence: CASSFHPDVTGGNYGYTF. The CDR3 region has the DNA TGTGCCAGCAGCTTTCACCCCGACGTGACAGGTGGAAACTATGGCTACACCTTC.

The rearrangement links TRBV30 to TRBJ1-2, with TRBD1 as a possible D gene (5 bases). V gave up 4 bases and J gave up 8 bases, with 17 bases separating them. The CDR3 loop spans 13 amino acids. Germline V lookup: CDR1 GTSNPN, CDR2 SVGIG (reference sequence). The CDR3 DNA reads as TGTGCCTGGAACTTGTGGGGGGGGGAAGGCTACACCTTC. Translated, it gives CAWNLWGGEGYTF.

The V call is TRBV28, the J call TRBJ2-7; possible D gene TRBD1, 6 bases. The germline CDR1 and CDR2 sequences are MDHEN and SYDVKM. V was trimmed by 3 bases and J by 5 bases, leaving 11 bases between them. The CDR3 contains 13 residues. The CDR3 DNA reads TGTGCCAGCAGTTTGGCAGGGGCGGACGAGCAGTACTTC. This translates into CASSLAGADEQYF.

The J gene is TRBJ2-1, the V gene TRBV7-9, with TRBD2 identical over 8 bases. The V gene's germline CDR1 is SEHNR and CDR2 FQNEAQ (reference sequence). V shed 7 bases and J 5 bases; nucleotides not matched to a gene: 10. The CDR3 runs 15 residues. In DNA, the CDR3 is TGTGCCAGCAACCTTGATAAGCGGGGGAACAATGAGCAGTTCTTC. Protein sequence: CASNLDKRGNNEQFF.

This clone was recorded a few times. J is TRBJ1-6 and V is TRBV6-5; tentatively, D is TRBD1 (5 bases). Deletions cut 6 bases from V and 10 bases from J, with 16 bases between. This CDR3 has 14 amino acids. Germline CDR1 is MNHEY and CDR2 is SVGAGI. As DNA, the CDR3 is TGTGCCAGCAGGTGGGGGGGGACTAGATCACCCCTCCACTTT. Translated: CASRWGGTRSPLHF.

In DNA form, the CDR3 reads TGTGCCAGCAGCAGGGGACTAGCGGGGAATAACGCGAACACCGGGGAGCTGTTTTTT. Its protein product is CASSRGLAGNNANTGELFF. The V gene is TRBV7-9, the J gene TRBJ2-2, with TRBD2 matching over 13 bases. The V gene end was trimmed by 5 bases and the J gene end by 0 bases; junction bases not matched to a gene: 9. The CDR3 loop spans 19 amino acids. CDR1 is SEHNR, CDR2 FQNEAQ, per germline (reference sequence).

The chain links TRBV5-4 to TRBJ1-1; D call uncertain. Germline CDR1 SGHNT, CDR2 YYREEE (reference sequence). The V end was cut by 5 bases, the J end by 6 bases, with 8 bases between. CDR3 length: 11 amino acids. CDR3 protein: CASRLGAEAFF. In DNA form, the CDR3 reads TGTGCCAGCAGACTCGGGGCTGAAGCTTTCTTT. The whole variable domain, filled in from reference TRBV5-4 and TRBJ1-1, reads ETGVTQSPTHLIKTRGQQVTLRCSSQSGHNTVSWYQQALGQGPQFIFQYYREEENGRGNFPPRFSGLQFPNYSSELNVNALELDDSALYLCASRLGAEAFFGQGTRLTVV.

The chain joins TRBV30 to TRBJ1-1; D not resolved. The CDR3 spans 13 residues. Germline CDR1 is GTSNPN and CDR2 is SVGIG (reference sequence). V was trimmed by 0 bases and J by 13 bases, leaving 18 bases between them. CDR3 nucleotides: TGTGCCTGGAGTGTAAGCCTCCGACCAGGCGTTTTCTTT. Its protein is CAWSVSLRPGVFF. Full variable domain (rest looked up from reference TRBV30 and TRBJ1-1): SQTIHQWPATLVQPVGSPLSLECTVEGTSNPNLYWYRQAAGRGLQLLFYSVGIGQISSEVPQNLSASRPQDRQFILSSKKLLLSDSGFYLCAWSVSLRPGVFFGQGTRLTVV.